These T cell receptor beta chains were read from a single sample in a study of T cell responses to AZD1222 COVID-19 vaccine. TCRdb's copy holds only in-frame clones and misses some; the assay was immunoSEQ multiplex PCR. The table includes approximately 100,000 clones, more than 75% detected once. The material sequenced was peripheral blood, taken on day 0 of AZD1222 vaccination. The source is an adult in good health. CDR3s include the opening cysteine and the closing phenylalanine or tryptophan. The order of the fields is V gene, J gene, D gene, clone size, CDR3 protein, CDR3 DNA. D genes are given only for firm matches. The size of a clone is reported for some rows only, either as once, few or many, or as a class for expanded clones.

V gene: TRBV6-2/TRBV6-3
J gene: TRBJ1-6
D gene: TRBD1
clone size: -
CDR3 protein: CASSYEEGARSPLHF
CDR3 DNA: TGTGCCAGCAGTTACGAGGAGGGGGCGAGGTCACCCCTCCACTTT

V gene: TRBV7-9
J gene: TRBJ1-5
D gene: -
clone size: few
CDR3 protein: CASSLEYQPQHF
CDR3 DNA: TGTGCCAGCAGCCTCGAATATCAGCCCCAGCATTTT

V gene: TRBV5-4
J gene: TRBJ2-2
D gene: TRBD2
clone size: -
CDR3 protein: CASSLRGAGAGELFF
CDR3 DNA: TGTGCCAGCAGCTTGAGGGGCGCGGGGGCCGGGGAGCTGTTTTTT

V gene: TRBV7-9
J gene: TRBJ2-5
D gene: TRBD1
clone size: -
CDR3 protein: CASSSRGTGYGETQYF
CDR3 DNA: TGTGCCAGCAGCTCGCGCGGGACAGGGTACGGAGAGACCCAGTACTTC

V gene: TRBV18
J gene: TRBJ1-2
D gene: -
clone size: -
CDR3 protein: CASSQRAGPYGYTF
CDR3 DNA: TGTGCCAGCTCACAAAGAGCCGGGCCCTATGGCTACACCTTC

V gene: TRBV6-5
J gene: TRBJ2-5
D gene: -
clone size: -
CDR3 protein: CASSGTAGAQYF
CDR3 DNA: TGTGCCAGCAGCGGAACGGCTGGGGCCCAGTACTTC

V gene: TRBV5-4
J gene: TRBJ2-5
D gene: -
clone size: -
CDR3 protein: CASSDARERLQETQYF
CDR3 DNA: TGTGCCAGCAGTGATGCGAGGGAGCGATTACAAGAGACCCAGTACTTC

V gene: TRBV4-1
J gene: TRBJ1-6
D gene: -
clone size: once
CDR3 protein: CASSQVVAGNSPLHF
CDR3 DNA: TGCGCCAGCAGCCAAGTCGTAGCGGGGAATTCACCCCTCCACTTT

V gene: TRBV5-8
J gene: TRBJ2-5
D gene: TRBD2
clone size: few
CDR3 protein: CASSTGRKVETQYF
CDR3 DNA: TGTGCCAGCAGCACCGGGAGGAAGGTGGAGACCCAGTACTTC

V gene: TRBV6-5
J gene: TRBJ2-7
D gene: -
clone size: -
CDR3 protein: CASRIPGATKYEQYF
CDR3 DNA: TGTGCCAGCAGAATACCTGGGGCTACCAAATACGAGCAGTACTTC

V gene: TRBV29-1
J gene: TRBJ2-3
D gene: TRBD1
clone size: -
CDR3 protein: CSASTGFGGTDTQYF
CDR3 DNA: TGCAGCGCCTCGACAGGGTTTGGTGGCACAGATACGCAGTATTTT

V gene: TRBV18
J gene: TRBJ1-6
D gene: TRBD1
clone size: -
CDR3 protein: CASSPQGADSPLHF
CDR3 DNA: TGTGCCAGCTCACCACAGGGGGCTGATTCACCCCTCCACTTT

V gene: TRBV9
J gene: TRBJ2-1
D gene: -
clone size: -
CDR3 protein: CASSVATGGAVGSYNEQFF
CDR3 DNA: TGTGCCAGCAGCGTAGCTACTGGGGGTGCGGTTGGATCCTACAATGAGCAGTTCTTC

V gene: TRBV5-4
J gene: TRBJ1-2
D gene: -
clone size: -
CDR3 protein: CASSLAGGYGYTF
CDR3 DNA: TGTGCCAGCAGCTTGGCCGGGGGCTATGGCTACACCTTC

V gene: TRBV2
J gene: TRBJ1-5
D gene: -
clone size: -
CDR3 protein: CASSAGSNQPQHF
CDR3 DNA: TGTGCCAGCAGTGCCGGGAGCAATCAGCCCCAGCATTTT

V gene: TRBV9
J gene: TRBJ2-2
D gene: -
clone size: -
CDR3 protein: CASSVIGDNTGELFF
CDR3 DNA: TGTGCCAGCAGCGTTATAGGGGATAACACCGGGGAGCTGTTTTTT

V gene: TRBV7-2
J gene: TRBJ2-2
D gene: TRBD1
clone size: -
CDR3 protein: CASSLAGQGSGELFF
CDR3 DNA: TGTGCCAGCAGCTTAGCTGGACAGGGTAGTGGGGAGCTGTTTTTT

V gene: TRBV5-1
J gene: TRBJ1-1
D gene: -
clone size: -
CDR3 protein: CASSNSPGQEAFF
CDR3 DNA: TGCGCCAGCAGTAATTCACCGGGACAAGAAGCTTTCTTT

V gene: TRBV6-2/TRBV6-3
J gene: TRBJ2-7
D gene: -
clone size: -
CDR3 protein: CASSFGSYEQYF
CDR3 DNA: TGTGCCAGCAGTTTCGGCTCCTACGAGCAGTACTTC

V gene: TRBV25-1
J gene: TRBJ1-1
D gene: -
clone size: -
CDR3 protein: CASSGRGANTEAFF
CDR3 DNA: TGTGCCAGCAGTGGCCGGGGGGCGAACACTGAAGCTTTCTTT

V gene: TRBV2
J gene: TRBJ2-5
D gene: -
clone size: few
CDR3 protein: CASSETLDEYF
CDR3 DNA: TGTGCCAGCAGTGAGACACTGGACGAATACTTC

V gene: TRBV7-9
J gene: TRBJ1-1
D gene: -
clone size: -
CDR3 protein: CASRLTEPLNTEAFF
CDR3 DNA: TGTGCCAGCAGATTGACAGAGCCCCTTAACACTGAAGCTTTCTTT

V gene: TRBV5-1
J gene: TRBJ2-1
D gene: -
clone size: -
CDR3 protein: CASTLLPNVDEQFF
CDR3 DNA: TGCGCCAGTACACTCCTCCCCAATGTCGATGAGCAGTTCTTC